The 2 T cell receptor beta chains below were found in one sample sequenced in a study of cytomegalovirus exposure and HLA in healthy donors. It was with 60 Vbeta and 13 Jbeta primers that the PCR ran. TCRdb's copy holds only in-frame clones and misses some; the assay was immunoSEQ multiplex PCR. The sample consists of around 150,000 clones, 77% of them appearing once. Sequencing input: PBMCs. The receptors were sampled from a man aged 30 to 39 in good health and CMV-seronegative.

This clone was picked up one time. This chain's CDR3 is CASSETPGTSQYQETQYF. Written as DNA, the CDR3 is TGCGCCAGCAGTGAGACACCGGGGACTTCTCAGTACCAAGAGACCCAGTACTTC. V and J are TRBV10-2 and TRBJ2-5; maybe TRBD2 (6 bases). V was pared by 2 bases and J by 0 bases, with 19 bases between. This CDR3 is 18 amino acids long. Germline V lookup: CDR1 WSHSY, CDR2 SAAADI.

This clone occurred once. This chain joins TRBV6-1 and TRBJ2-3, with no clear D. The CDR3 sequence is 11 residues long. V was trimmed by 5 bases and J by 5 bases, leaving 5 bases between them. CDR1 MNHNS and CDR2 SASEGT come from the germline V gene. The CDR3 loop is CASSFQDTQYF. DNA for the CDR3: TGTGCCAGCAGTTTCCAAGATACGCAGTATTTT.